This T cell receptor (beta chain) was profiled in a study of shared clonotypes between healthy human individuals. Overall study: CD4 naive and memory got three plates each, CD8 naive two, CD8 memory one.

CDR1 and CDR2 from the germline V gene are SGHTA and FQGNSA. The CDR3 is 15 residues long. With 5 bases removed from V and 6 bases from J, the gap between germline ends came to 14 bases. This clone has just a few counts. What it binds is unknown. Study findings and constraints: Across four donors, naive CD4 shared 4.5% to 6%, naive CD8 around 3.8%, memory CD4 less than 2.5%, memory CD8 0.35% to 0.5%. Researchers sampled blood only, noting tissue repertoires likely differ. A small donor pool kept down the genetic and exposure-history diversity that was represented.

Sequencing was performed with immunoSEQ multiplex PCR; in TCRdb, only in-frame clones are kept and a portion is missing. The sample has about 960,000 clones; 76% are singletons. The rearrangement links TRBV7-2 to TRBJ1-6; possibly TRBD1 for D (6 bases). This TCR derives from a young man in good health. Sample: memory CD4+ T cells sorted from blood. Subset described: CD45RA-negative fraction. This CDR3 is CASSLEGGGNSPLHF. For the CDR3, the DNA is TGTGCCAGCAGCCTGGAGGGGGGCGGTAATTCACCCCTCCACTTT.